The following is a T cell receptor (beta chain) sequence with its context. The data stem from a study of control samples from healthy donors and cancer patients. Clones were read by immunoSEQ multiplex PCR, and TCRdb kept only the in-frame ones, dropping some. The sample shows around 82,000 clones, roughly 90% of them seen only once. Source material: blood. The TCR originated in a man aged 50-59 years in good health.

The DNA of the CDR3 is TGTGCCAGCATCATCGACAGGGGGCGTTACGAGCAGTACTTC. Protein product: CASIIDRGRYEQYF. The J gene is TRBJ2-7, the V gene TRBV2; 10 bases are a match to TRBD1. Germline assignment: CDR1 SNHLY and CDR2 FYNNEI. The CDR3 is made up of 14 amino acids. The V segment lost 7 bases and the J segment 4 bases; nucleotides outside the gene matches: 7.